This TCR beta chain is drawn from a study of T cells in Graves' hyperthyroidism and ophthalmopathy. The investigators amplified TCR beta CDR3 regions from RNA transcripts. Carried out on the TCR CDR3, a first-round RT-PCR used the HTBI primer set. TCRdb re-derived calls from the multiplex PCR reads in MiXCR, one entry per CDR3 protein. Among 350,000 or so distinct CDR3 sequences listed, around a sixth were seen once. Not enrolled were patients with uncontrolled infection, other autoimmune disease, pregnancy or lactation. Unmatched junction bases numbered 7, after V lost 3 bases and J lost 2 bases. CDR3 size: 14 residues. Germline V CDR1 and CDR2: DFQATT, SNEGSKA (reference sequence). This clonotype was found a few times.

The rearrangement links TRBV20-1 to TRBJ2-7; the match to TRBD2 covers 7 bases. Specimen: blood. This clonotype originated in a woman in her forties or fifties with Graves' hyperthyroidism. CDR3 coding DNA: TGCAGTGCTAGTCAGGTGGGAGGGCCCTACGAGCAGTACTTC. Its protein product is CSASQVGGPYEQYF.